These 14 T cell receptor beta chains were sequenced from one sample in a study of T cells after yellow fever vaccination. TCRdb called the 5' RACE reads again in MiXCR, with one record for every CDR3 protein. The sample lists 160,000 or so distinct CDR3 sequences, less than 9% occurring once. The input for sequencing was CD4+ T cells sorted from PBMCs, taken about 5 days after the first yellow fever vaccination. The receptors were sampled from a man in his late teens or twenties who received the YFV17D yellow fever vaccine.

This clonotype was counted at least ten times. The genes are TRBV7-6 and TRBJ1-2, with D unresolved. This CDR3 region has 15 residues. The V gene's germline CDR1 is SGHVS and CDR2 FNYEAQ. The V end was cut by 5 bases, the J end by 2 bases, with 15 bases between. CDR3 sequence reads: CASSRDGRRNYGYTF. CDR3 coding DNA: TGTGCCAGCAGCAGAGATGGCAGGAGAAACTATGGCTACACCTTC.

This sequence joins TRBV23-1 and TRBJ2-7; D gene unclear. TRBV23-1 is annotated as an ORF whose role is uncertain. The CDR3 has 16 amino acids. V was cut by 2 bases and J by 4 bases, with 18 bases left in between. CDR3 in amino acids: CASSQIIAHRVYEQYV. The CDR3 DNA reads TGCGCCAGCAGTCAAATTATCGCGCACCGAGTTTACGAGCAGTACGTC.

CDR3 sequence (DNA): TGTGCCAGTAGCGGGGTAGGAGGCAATCAGCCCCAGCATTTT. Translation gives CASSGVGGNQPQHF. This chain uses TRBV19 with TRBJ1-5; D gene ambiguous. From germline, CDR1 is LNHDA and CDR2 SQIVND (reference sequence). This CDR3 contains 14 residues. V was pared by 6 bases and J by 2 bases, with 11 bases between.

The table lists this clonotype with many counts. The V gene is TRBV5-1, the J gene TRBJ2-7; D is undetermined. CDR3 size: 13 residues. Germline assignment: CDR1 SGHRS and CDR2 YFSETQ. Trimming took 0 bases from V and 6 from J, leaving 10 bases between them. The DNA for the CDR3 is TGCGCCAGCAGCTTGGTTTCAGGCGGCGAGCAGTACGTC. Amino acid sequence: CASSLVSGGEQYV.

The V call is TRBV10-1, the J call TRBJ2-7; TRBD1 is a possible D gene (6 bases). The CDR3 loop spans 15 amino acids. Germline CDR1 and CDR2: WNHNN and SYGVQD (reference sequence). The V end lost 4 bases, the J end lost 3 bases, and 16 bases lay between the germline ends. CDR3 sequence (DNA): TGCGCCAGCAGTGCTTCCCATGGCAGGGGCTACGAGCAGTACTTC. It translates to CASSASHGRGYEQYF.

This clonotype has ten or more counts. The chain employs TRBV5-1 and TRBJ1-6; the D gene is possibly TRBD1 (5 bases). V was clipped by 4 bases and J by 7 bases, with 30 bases between them. CDR3 length equals 20 residues. Germline V gene data show CDR1 as SGHRS and CDR2 as YFSETQ. CDR3 nucleotide sequence: TGCGCCAGCAGCCGGGGGGTCCGGGACTTGTCTATCCACCCCAATTCACCCCTCCACTTT. This gives the protein CASSRGVRDLSIHPNSPLHF.

This clonotype was seen at least ten times. The chain links TRBV18 to TRBJ2-3; D perhaps matches TRBD2 (5 bases). This CDR3 is 14 amino acids long. The ends were cut back, 4 bases at V and 0 bases at J, with 8 bases in the middle. Germline V lookup: CDR1 KGHSH, CDR2 LQKENI. CDR3 protein: CASSLTGSTDTQYF. The DNA for the CDR3 is TGTGCCAGCTCACTGACGGGGAGCACAGATACGCAGTATTTT.

Comment on this clonotype: This clone may be a read error of a much larger clone one base away. The rearrangement joins TRBV12-3 or TRBV12-4 to TRBJ1-3; no firm D call. This CDR3 has 13 amino acids. The chain's CDR3 is CASRLSVVNTIYF. The CDR3 coding sequence is TGTGCCAGCCGTTTATCAGTGGTAAACACCATATATTTT.

The V gene is TRBV18, the J gene TRBJ1-5; D ambiguous. V lost 3 bases and J lost 2, with 11 bases in between. The CDR3 loop spans 15 amino acids. In germline, CDR1 is KGHSH, CDR2 LQKENI. In DNA, the CDR3 is TGTGCCAGCTCACCCGGAGCAGCCGGCAATCAGCCCCAGCATTTT. It translates to CASSPGAAGNQPQHF.

In its sample, this clonotype was seen many times. This chain connects TRBV7-9 to TRBJ2-5; 8 bases are shared with TRBD1. V trimming: 10 bases; J trimming: 2 bases; junction bases outside the gene matches: 12. The CDR3 contains 15 residues. The germline gives CDR1 SEHNR, CDR2 FQNEAQ (reference sequence). The CDR3 region is CATCPGQAVQETQYF. In nucleotides, the CDR3 is TGTGCCACCTGCCCGGGACAGGCCGTTCAAGAGACCCAGTACTTC.

A few counts support this clonotype. The gene calls are TRBV28 and TRBJ2-5; possibly TRBD1 or TRBD2 for D (5 bases each). Germline CDR1 reads MDHEN; CDR2 reads SYDVKM. CDR3 size: 15 residues. Trimming removed 3 bases at V and 5 bases at J, with 16 bases between. CDR3 in amino acids: CASSFPSRGAETQYF. CDR3 sequence (DNA): TGTGCCAGCAGTTTTCCTTCGAGGGGAGCTGAGACCCAGTACTTC.

This clonotype was seen repeatedly, ten times or more. The chain carries TRBV27 and TRBJ2-5, with TRBD2 identical over 13 bases. Germline V gives CDR1 MNHEY, CDR2 SMNVEV (reference sequence). The CDR3 runs to 13 residues. Losses at the gene ends were 10 bases for V and 4 bases for J; bases not matched to a gene: 3. The CDR3 nucleotides are TGTGCCACCTGGACTAGCGGGGGAGAGACCCAGTACTTC. It specifies CATWTSGGETQYF.

In its sample, this clonotype was seen many times. This chain joins TRBV6-2 or TRBV6-3 and TRBJ1-1; D unresolved. Trimming pared 6 bases from V and 7 bases from J, leaving 18 bases between. CDR3 length equals 14 residues. CDR1 is MNHEY and CDR2 is SVGEGT in the germline V gene. The CDR3 coding sequence is TGTGCCAGCAGCAAATACTACAGTTTCAGTGAAGCTTTCTTT. This gives the protein CASSKYYSFSEAFF.

J is TRBJ1-6 and V is TRBV12-3 or TRBV12-4; tentative D call: TRBD1 (5 bases). The CDR3 consists of 14 residues. Between the trimmed V and J ends, which lost 10 bases and 8 bases, there was a span of 18 bases. For the CDR3, the DNA is TGTGCCACCAAAAACACCCGGGGGGATTCACCCCTCCACTTT. Amino acid sequence: CATKNTRGDSPLHF.